The clone carrying this T cell receptor beta chain showed up many times. The data are from a study of CD8+CD57+ T cells in acquired aplastic anemia. Genomic DNA was employed as the template in profiling TCR beta VDJ and CDR3. TCRdb re-analysed the reads in MiXCR, keeping a single row per CDR3 protein. The data contain about 220,000 distinct CDR3 sequences, 34% of them seen just once; the ten biggest clones take up 0.95% to 1.2%. CDR3 length equals 15 residues. In germline, CDR1 is DFQATT, CDR2 SNEGSKA (reference sequence). Trimming cost V 0 bases and J 7 bases; bases outside gene matches: 9. The V gene is TRBV20-1, the J gene TRBJ2-1; 7 nucleotides agree with TRBD2. The TCR comes from a human donor in good health, serving as a control. The sample comprised sorted CD4+, CD8+, or CD8+CD57+ T cells (not recorded which) from PBMCs. CDR3 region: CSARDPREGANEQFF. In nucleotides, the CDR3 is TGCAGTGCTAGAGATCCGAGGGAGGGCGCGAATGAGCAGTTCTTC.